This TCR beta chain comes out of a study of T cell responses to AZD1222 COVID-19 vaccine. Study background: Whether given at about 4 or about 12 weeks, second doses were pooled.

The V end lost 2 bases, the J end lost 4 bases, and 12 bases lay between the germline ends. The CDR3 totals 14 residues. CDR1 and CDR2 (germline): KGHSH, LQKENI. Using immunoSEQ multiplex PCR, the repertoire was profiled, and TCRdb retains in-frame clones only, with some absent. Here the sample spans roughly 95,000 clones, 88% being singletons. Whole-study results and caveats: Donor demographics were predominantly white British with a female majority; clonal diversity may be underestimated. Sampling captured repertoires only after the peak T cell response. Spike was spanned by vaccine-associated CD4 TCRs, which were dominant at 160-218 and 743-854.

A remark on this clone: What it binds is unknown.

The receptor's source is an adult in good health. Sequenced material: peripheral blood, taken on day 0 of AZD1222 vaccination. The chain carries TRBV18 and TRBJ2-7, with TRBD2 as a possible D gene (5 bases). The CDR3 spells CASSPTPSSYEQYF. CDR3 sequence (DNA): TGTGCCAGCTCACCAACCCCTAGCTCTTACGAGCAGTACTTC.